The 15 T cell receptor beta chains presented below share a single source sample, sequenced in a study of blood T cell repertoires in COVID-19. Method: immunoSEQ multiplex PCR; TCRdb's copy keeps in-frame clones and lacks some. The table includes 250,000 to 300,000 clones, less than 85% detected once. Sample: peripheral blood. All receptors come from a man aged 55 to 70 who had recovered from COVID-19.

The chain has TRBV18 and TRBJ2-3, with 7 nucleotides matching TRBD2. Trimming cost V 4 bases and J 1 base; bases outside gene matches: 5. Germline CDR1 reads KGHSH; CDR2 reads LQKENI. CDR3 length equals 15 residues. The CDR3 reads CASSLLGGGTDTQYF. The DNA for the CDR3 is TGTGCCAGCTCACTCCTTGGGGGGGGCACAGATACGCAGTATTTT.

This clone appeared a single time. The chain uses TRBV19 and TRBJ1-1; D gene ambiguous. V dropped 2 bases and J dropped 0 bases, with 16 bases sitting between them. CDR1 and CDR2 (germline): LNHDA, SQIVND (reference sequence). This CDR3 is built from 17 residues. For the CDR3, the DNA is TGTGCCAGTAGTATATCCCCTTTAGCGAGCATGAACACTGAAGCTTTCTTT. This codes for CASSISPLASMNTEAFF.

The CDR3 DNA follows: TGTGCCAGCAGTGAATATACAGTTGTCGGCACTGAAGCTTTCTTT. This sequence encodes CASSEYTVVGTEAFF. The gene calls are TRBV2 and TRBJ1-1, with no clear D. Germline V lookup: CDR1 SNHLY, CDR2 FYNNEI. Deletions cut 2 bases from V and 4 bases from J, with 14 bases between. The CDR3 loop spans 15 amino acids.

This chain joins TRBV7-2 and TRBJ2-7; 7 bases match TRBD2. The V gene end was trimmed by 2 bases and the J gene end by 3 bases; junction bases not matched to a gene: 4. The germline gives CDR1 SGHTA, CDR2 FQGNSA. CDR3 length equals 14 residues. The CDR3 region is CASSLIRGSYEQYF. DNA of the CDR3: TGTGCCAGCAGCTTAATTCGCGGGAGCTACGAGCAGTACTTC.

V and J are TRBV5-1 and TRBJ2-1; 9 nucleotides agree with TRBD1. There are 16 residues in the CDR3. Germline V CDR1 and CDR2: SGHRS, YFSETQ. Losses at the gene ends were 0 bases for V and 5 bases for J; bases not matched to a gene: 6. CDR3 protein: CASSLVGQGSNNEQFF. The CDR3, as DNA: TGCGCCAGCAGCTTGGTGGGACAGGGTTCGAACAATGAGCAGTTCTTC.

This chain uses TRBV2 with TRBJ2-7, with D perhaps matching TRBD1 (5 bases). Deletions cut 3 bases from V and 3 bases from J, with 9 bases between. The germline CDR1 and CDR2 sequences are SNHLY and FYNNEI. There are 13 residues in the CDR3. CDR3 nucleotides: TGTGCCAGCAGTGAGTCAGGGCGCTACGAGCAGTACTTC. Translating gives CASSESGRYEQYF.

CDR3 coding DNA: TGTGCCAGCAGTGAAATGGGGACTAGCGGGGAGACCCAGTACTTC. Translation gives CASSEMGTSGETQYF. The chain joins TRBV2 to TRBJ2-5; TRBD2 matches at 12 bases. The CDR3 loop spans 15 amino acids. V trimming: 2 bases; J trimming: 5 bases; junction bases outside the gene matches: 3. Germline V gives CDR1 SNHLY, CDR2 FYNNEI. The full variable domain, with the rest looked up from reference TRBV2 and TRBJ2-5, is EPEVTQTPSHQVTQMGQEVILRCVPISNHLYFYWYRQILGQKVEFLVSFYNNEISEKSEIFDDQFSVERPDGSNFTLKIRSTKLEDSAMYFCASSEMGTSGETQYFGPGTRLLVL.

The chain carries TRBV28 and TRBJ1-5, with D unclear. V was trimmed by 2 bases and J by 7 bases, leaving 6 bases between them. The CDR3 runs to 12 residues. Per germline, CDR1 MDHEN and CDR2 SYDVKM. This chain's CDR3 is CASSLREQPQHF. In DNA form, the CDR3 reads TGTGCCAGCAGTTTAAGAGAACAGCCCCAGCATTTT. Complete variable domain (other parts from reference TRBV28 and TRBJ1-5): DVKVTQSSRYLVKRTGEKVFLECVQDMDHENMFWYRQDPGLGLRLIYFSYDVKMKEKGDIPEGYSVSREKKERFSLILESASTNQTSMYLCASSLREQPQHFGDGTRLSIL.

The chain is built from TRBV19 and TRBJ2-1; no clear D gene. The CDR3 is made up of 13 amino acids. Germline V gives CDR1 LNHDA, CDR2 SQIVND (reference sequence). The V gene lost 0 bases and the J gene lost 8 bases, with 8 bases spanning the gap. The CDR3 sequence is CASSIDPRDEQFF. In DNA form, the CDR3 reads TGTGCCAGTAGTATAGATCCCCGAGATGAGCAGTTCTTC. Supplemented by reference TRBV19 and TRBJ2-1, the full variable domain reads DGGITQSPKYLFRKEGQNVTLSCEQNLNHDAMYWYRQDPGQGLRLIYYSQIVNDFQKGDIAEGYSVSREKKESFPLTVTSAQKNPTAFYLCASSIDPRDEQFFGPGTRLTVL.

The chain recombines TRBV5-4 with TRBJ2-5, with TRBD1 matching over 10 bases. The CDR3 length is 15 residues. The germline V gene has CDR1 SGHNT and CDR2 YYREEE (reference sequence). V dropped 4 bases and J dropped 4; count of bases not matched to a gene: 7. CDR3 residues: CASSTPGQGPETQYF. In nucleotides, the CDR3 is TGTGCCAGCAGCACACCGGGACAGGGGCCAGAGACCCAGTACTTC.

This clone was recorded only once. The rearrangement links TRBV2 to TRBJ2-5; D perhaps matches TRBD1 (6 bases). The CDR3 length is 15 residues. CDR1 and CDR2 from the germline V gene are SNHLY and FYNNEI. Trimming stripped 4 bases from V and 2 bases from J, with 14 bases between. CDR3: CASSASRTVQETQYF. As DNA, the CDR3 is TGTGCCAGCAGTGCCTCCCGGACAGTTCAAGAGACCCAGTACTTC. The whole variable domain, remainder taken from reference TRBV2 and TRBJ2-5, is EPEVTQTPSHQVTQMGQEVILRCVPISNHLYFYWYRQILGQKVEFLVSFYNNEISEKSEIFDDQFSVERPDGSNFTLKIRSTKLEDSAMYFCASSASRTVQETQYFGPGTRLLVL.

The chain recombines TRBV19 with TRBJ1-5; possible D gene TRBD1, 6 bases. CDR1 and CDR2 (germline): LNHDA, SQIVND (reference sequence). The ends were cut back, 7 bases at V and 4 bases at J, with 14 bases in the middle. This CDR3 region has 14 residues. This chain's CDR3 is CASTLGQTNQPQHF. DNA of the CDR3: TGTGCCAGTACTCTAGGACAGACAAATCAGCCCCAGCATTTT. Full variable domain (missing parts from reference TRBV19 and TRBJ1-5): DGGITQSPKYLFRKEGQNVTLSCEQNLNHDAMYWYRQDPGQGLRLIYYSQIVNDFQKGDIAEGYSVSREKKESFPLTVTSAQKNPTAFYLCASTLGQTNQPQHFGDGTRLSIL.

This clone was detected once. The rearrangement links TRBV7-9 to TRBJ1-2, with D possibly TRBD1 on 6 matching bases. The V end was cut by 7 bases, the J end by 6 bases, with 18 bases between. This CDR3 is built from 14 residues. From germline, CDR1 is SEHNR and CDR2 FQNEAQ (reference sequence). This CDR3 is CASTLRPDRDGYTF. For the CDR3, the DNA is TGTGCCAGCACCTTGAGACCGGACAGAGATGGCTACACCTTC.

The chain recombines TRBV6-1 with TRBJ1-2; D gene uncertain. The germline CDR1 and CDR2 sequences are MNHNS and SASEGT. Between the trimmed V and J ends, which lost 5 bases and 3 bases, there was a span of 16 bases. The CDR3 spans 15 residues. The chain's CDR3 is CASSTRDPGYYGYTF. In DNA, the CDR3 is TGTGCCAGCAGTACCCGAGATCCGGGATACTATGGCTACACCTTC.

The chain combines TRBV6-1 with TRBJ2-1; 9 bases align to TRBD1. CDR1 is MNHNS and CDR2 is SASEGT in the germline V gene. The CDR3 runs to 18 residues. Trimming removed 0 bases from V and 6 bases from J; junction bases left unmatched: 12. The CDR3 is CASSEALAGTGRINEQFF. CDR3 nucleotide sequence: TGTGCCAGCAGTGAAGCCCTAGCCGGGACAGGGAGGATCAATGAGCAGTTCTTC.